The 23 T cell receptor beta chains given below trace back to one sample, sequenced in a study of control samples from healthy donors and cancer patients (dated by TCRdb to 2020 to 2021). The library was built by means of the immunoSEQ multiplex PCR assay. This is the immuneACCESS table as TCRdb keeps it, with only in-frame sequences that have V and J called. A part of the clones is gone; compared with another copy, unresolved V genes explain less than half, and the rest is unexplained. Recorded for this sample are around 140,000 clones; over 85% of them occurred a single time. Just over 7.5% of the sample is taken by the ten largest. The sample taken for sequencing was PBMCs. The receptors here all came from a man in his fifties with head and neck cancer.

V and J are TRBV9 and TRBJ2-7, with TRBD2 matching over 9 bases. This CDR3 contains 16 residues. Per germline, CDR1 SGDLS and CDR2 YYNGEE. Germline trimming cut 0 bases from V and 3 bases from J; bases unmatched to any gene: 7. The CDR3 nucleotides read TGTGCCAGCAGCGTAGGCACTCTAGCGGGGCTCTACGAGCAGTACTTC. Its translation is CASSVGTLAGLYEQYF.

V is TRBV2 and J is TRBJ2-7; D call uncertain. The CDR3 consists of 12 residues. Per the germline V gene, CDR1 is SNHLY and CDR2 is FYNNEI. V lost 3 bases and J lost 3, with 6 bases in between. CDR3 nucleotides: TGTGCCAGCAGTGACGCCGGCTACGAGCAGTACTTC. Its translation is CASSDAGYEQYF.

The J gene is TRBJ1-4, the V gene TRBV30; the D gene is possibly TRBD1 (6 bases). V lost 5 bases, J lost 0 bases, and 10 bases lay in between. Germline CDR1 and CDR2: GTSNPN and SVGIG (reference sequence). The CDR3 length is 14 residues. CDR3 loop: CAWGTPPTNEKLFF. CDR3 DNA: TGTGCCTGGGGGACACCACCAACTAATGAAAAACTGTTTTTT.

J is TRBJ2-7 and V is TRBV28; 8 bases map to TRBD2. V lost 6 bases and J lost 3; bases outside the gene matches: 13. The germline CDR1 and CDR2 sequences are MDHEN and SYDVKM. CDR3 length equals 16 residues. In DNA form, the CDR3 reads TGTGCCAGCAGCCCCGGGGGGGCCGGGACTATCTACGAGCAGTACTTC. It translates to CASSPGGAGTIYEQYF.

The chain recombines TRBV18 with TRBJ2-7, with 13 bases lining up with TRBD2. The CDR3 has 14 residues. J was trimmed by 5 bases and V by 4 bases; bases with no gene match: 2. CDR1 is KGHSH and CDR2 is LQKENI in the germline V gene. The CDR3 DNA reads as TGTGCCAGCTCACAGACTAGCGGGAGGAACGAGCAGTACTTC. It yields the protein CASSQTSGRNEQYF.

CDR3 DNA: TGTGCCACCAGTGGGGTCCGGGGGTCCGAAGCTTTCTTT. It translates to CATSGVRGSEAFF. V and J are TRBV24-1 and TRBJ1-1; weak D call: TRBD1 (5 bases). Trimming stripped 5 bases from V and 8 bases from J, with 14 bases between. This CDR3 is 13 amino acids long. The germline V gene encodes CDR1 KGHDR and CDR2 SFDVKD.

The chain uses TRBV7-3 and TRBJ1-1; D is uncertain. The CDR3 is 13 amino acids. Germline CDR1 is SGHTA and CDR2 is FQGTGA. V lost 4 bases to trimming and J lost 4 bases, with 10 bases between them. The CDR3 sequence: CASSSQWGTEAFF. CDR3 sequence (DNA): TGTGCCAGCAGCTCCCAATGGGGCACTGAAGCTTTCTTT.

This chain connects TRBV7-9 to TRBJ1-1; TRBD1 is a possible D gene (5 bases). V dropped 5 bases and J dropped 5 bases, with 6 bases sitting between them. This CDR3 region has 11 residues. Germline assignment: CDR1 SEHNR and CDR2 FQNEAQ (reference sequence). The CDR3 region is CASSPGTEAFF. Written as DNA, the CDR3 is TGTGCCAGCAGCCCAGGGACTGAAGCTTTCTTT.

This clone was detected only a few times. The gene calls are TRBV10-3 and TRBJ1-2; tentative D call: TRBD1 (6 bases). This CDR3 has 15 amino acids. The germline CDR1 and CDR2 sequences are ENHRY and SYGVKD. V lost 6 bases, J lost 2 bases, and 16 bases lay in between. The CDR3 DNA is TGTGCCATCAGGGAGGACAGTACTATCAACTATGGCTACACCTTC. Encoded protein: CAIREDSTINYGYTF.

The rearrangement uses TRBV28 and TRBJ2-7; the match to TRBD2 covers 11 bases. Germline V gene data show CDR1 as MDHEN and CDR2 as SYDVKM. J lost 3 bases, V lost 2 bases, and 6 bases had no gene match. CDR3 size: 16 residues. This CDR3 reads CASSLRGLAGGYEQYF. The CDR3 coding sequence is TGTGCCAGCAGTTTAAGGGGGCTAGCGGGGGGCTACGAGCAGTACTTC.

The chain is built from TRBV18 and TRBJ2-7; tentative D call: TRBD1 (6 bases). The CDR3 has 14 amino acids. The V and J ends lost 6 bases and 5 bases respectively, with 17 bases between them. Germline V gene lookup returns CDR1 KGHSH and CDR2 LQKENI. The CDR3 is CASSNTGRGHEQYF. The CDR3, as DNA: TGTGCCAGCTCGAACACGGGCAGGGGACACGAGCAGTACTTC.

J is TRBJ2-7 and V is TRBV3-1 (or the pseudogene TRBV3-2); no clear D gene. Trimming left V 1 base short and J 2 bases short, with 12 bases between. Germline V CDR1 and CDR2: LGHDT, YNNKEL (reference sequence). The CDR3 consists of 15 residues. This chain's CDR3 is CASSQAPLSTYEQYF. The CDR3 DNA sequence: TGTGCCAGCAGCCAAGCCCCCCTTTCAACCTACGAGCAGTACTTC.

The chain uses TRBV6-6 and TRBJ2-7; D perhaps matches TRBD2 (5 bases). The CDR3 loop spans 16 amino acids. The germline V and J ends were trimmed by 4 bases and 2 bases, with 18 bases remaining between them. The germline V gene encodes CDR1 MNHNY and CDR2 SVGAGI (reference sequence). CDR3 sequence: CASSSFNTAVPYEQYF. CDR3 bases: TGTGCCAGCAGTTCATTTAACACAGCGGTACCCTACGAGCAGTACTTC.

The DNA of the CDR3 is TGTGCCAGTAACCTAGCGGGGGGGCTGGATGAGCAGTTCTTC. Translated: CASNLAGGLDEQFF. The V gene is TRBV19, the J gene TRBJ2-1, with 12 bases matching TRBD2. The J segment lost 8 bases and the V segment lost 7 bases, leaving 6 bases of the junction unmatched. Germline loops: CDR1 LNHDA, CDR2 SQIVND (reference sequence). This CDR3 has 14 residues.

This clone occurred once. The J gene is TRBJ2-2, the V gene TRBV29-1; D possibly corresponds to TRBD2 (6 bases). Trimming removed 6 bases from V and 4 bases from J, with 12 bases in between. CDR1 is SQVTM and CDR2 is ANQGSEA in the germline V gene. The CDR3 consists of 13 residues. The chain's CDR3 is CSVGSGITGELFF. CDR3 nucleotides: TGCAGCGTCGGGAGCGGAATCACCGGGGAGCTGTTTTTT.

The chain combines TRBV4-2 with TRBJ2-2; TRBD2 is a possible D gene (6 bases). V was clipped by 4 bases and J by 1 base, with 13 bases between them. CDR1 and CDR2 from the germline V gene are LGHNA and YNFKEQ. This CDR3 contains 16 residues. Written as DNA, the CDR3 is TGTGCCAGCAGCCCCATCGGGCGGGAGAACACCGGGGAGCTGTTTTTT. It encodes CASSPIGRENTGELFF.

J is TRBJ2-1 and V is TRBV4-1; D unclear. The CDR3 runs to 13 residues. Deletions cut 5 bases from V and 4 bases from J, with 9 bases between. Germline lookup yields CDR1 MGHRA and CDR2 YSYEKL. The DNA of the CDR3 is TGCGCCAGCAGCGTAACGGCATACAATGAGCAGTTCTTC. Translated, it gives CASSVTAYNEQFF.

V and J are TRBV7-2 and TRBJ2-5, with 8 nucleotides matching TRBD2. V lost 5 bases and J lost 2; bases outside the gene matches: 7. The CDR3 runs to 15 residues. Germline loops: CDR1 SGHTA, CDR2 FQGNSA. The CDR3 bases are TGTGCCAGCAGCCCGCGGGGGGACAAACAAGAGACCCAGTACTTC. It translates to CASSPRGDKQETQYF.

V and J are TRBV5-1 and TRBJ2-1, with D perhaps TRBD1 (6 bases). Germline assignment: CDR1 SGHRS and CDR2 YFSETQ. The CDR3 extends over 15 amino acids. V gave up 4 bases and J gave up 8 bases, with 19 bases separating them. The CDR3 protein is CASSPSPAGDDEQFF. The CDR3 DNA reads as TGCGCCAGCAGCCCCAGCCCCGCAGGGGACGATGAGCAGTTCTTC.

CDR3 DNA sequence: TGTGCCAGCAGCGAACAGGGTCCAGATACGCAGTATTTT. Its protein product is CASSEQGPDTQYF. This chain joins TRBV7-9 and TRBJ2-3, with D possibly matching TRBD1 (6 bases). The CDR3 has 13 residues. V was cut by 5 bases and J by 4 bases, with 10 bases left in between. Germline loops: CDR1 SEHNR, CDR2 FQNEAQ (reference sequence).

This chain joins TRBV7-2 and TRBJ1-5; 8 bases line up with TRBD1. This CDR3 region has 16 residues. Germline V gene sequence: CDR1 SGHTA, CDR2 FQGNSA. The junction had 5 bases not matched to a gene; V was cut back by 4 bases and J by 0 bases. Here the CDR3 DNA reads TGTGCCAGCAGCTCTGGACAGGGCTATAGCAATCAGCCCCAGCATTTT. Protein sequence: CASSSGQGYSNQPQHF.

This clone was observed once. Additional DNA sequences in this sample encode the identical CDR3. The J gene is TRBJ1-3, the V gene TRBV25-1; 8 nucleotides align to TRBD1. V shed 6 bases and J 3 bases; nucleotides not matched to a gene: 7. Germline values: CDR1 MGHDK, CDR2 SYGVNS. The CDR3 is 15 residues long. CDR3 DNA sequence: TGTGCCAGCAGGCCAGGGGGCGCATATGGAAACACCATATATTTT. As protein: CASRPGGAYGNTIYF.

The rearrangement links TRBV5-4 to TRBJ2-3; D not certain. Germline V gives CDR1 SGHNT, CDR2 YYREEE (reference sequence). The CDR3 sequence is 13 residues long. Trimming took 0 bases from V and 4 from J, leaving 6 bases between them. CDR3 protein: CASSLAPADTQYF. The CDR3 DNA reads TGTGCCAGCAGCTTGGCCCCCGCAGATACGCAGTATTTT.